Below, one TCR beta chain is given with its context. This entry belongs to a study of blood T cell repertoires in COVID-19. Study background: Acute-phase and convalescent COVID-19 samples originated in the United States, Italy and Spain. PBMCs, B-cell-depleted T cells, or T cells provided the cDNA or gDNA that made up the material.

The length of the CDR3 is 12 residues. The V end lost 7 bases, the J end lost 7 bases, and 13 bases lay between the germline ends. Germline CDR1 is MNHEY and CDR2 is SVGAGI. Authors' data handling: Estimation of nucleated cell counts was performed using reference gene primer amplification. Libraries were prepared by immunoSEQ multiplex PCR; TCRdb keeps only in-frame clonotypes and omits some of them. The V and J calls and clone size come from that table; D and trimming were worked out from the DNA. This table holds tens of thousands of clones, 83% found once. The chain carries TRBV6-5 and TRBJ1-2; a possible D gene is TRBD1 (6 bases). This TCR came from a woman of 80 years or more with acute or convalescent COVID-19. What was sequenced was peripheral blood. CDR3 amino acids: CASKGQAPGYTF. CDR3 in DNA: TGTGCCAGCAAGGGACAAGCCCCTGGCTACACCTTC.